These T cell receptor beta chains were read from a single sample in a study of T cells in Graves' hyperthyroidism and ophthalmopathy. One entry per CDR3 protein results from TCRdb running MiXCR on the multiplex PCR reads. The profile shows approximately 610,000 distinct CDR3 sequences, under 15% of them singletons. Sequenced input: blood. Receptors were obtained from a middle-aged woman with Graves' ophthalmopathy. Both conserved end residues are part of each CDR3. The order of the fields is CDR3 DNA, CDR3 protein, D gene, V gene, J gene, CDR3 length, clone size. The D gene is left open where the match is weak. Clone size is shown for a subset of rows, as once, few, many or a class of expanded clone.

TGCAGCGCGGGGGACAGGAGCTATGGCTACACCTTC	CSAGDRSYGYTF	TRBD1	TRBV29-1	TRBJ1-2	12	few
TGTGCCAGCAGCTCCCGACAGGGCTCCTCCGGGGCCAACGTCCTGACTTTC	CASSSRQGSSGANVLTF	TRBD1	TRBV9	TRBJ2-6	17	few
TGCGCCAGCAGTGACACTGCGGGAAATCAAGAGACCCAGTACTTC	CASSDTAGNQETQYF	.	TRBV10-1	TRBJ2-5	15	.
TGTGCCAGCAGTTTTCTGACTAGCGGGAGTCAGTACGAGCAGTACTTC	CASSFLTSGSQYEQYF	TRBD2	TRBV6-2/TRBV6-3	TRBJ2-7	16	many
TGTGCTAGCGGGAACTCAGGGAGAGGGAACACTGAAGCTTTCTTT	CASGNSGRGNTEAFF	.	TRBV12-5	TRBJ1-1	15	many
TGTGCCAGCAGTTCCCTAGCGGGAGACACCTACGAGCAGTACTTC	CASSSLAGDTYEQYF	TRBD2	TRBV28	TRBJ2-7	15	many
TGTGCCAGCACCCCTTGGCGGGATCACACAGTCTATGGCTACACCTTC	CASTPWRDHTVYGYTF	.	TRBV28	TRBJ1-2	16	many
TGTGCCAGCAGTAAGGGCACCCCCCAAGAGACCCAGTACTTC	CASSKGTPQETQYF	.	TRBV6-1	TRBJ2-5	14	.
TGTGCCAGTAGTAACCCCTCTGGGGACAAGAAAAATCAGCCCCAGCATTTT	CASSNPSGDKKNQPQHF	.	TRBV19	TRBJ1-5	17	.
TGTGCCACAGGAAGTTCGACCTATGGCTACACCTTC	CATGSSTYGYTF	.	TRBV24-1	TRBJ1-2	12	.
TGTGCCAGCAGCTTAGCGCAGGGATTCCCAACCCCTTACGAGCAGTACTTC	CASSLAQGFPTPYEQYF	.	TRBV7-2	TRBJ2-7	17	many
TGTGCCAGCAGTTCCTTGAGGGGGCGCGACTATGGCTACACCTTC	CASSSLRGRDYGYTF	TRBD1	TRBV6-5	TRBJ1-2	15	few
TGCGCCAGCAGCCGAAGTACCGGACAGGTTACTGAAGCTTTCTTT	CASSRSTGQVTEAFF	TRBD1	TRBV4-1	TRBJ1-1	15	.
TGTGCCAGCAGTTTCTTGTCCGGGACAGCAGTCTACGAGCAGTACTTC	CASSFLSGTAVYEQYF	TRBD1	TRBV28	TRBJ2-7	16	many
TGTGCCAGCAGCCATCCCCGGACAGGTAGCTCTGGGGCCAACGTCCTGACTTTC	CASSHPRTGSSGANVLTF	TRBD1	TRBV11-1	TRBJ2-6	18	few
TGTGCCAGCAGCTTCGGATTCGGAACTAGCGGGAGGGCCGAAGAGACCCAGTACTTC	CASSFGFGTSGRAEETQYF	TRBD2	TRBV11-2	TRBJ2-5	19	many
TGTGCCAGCAGCGCCGAGGAGTGGCATGGCTACACCTTC	CASSAEEWHGYTF	.	TRBV9	TRBJ1-2	13	few
TGTGCCAGCAGCTTAGTTCCTCTTTCTCTACCGCCAAACGAGCAGTACTTC	CASSLVPLSLPPNEQYF	.	TRBV7-6	TRBJ2-7	17	.
TGTGCCAGCACTGGACTAGCGGGGCTTGAGCAGTACTTC	CASTGLAGLEQYF	TRBD2	TRBV6-1	TRBJ2-7	13	many
TGTGCCAGTAGTATAGGCGGCACAGCCTACGAGCAGTACTTC	CASSIGGTAYEQYF	.	TRBV19	TRBJ2-7	14	few
TGTGCCAGCAGTTCCCTCCAACTAGCGGGGCCTCGTGGGGCCCAGTACTTC	CASSSLQLAGPRGAQYF	TRBD2	TRBV6-2/TRBV6-3	TRBJ2-5	17	.
TGCGCCAGCAGCTTGCAGACAGGGGGCTACGAGCAGTACTTC	CASSLQTGGYEQYF	TRBD1	TRBV5-1	TRBJ2-7	14	many
TGTGCCAGCAGCCAGAACAATCAGCCCCAGCATTTT	CASSQNNQPQHF	.	TRBV7-2	TRBJ1-5	12	.
TGTGCCAGCAGTCTGAGGGGGGTGAACTATGGCTACACCTTC	CASSLRGVNYGYTF	.	TRBV28	TRBJ1-2	14	many
TGTGCCAGCAGTTTATCGACAGAACAGCCCCAGCATTTT	CASSLSTEQPQHF	.	TRBV27	TRBJ1-5	13	many